These 2 T cell receptor beta chains came from one sample sequenced in a study of shared clonotypes between healthy human individuals (dated by TCRdb to about 2020). For the CD8 naive samples, CD45RO-negative cells were positively selected for CCR7, yielding a CD45RA+CCR7+ population from which TemRA cells were excluded. Library construction relied on the immunoSEQ multiplex PCR assay. In its TCRdb copy, this immuneACCESS table keeps in-frame sequences only and misses some clones. Where compared with another copy, unresolved V genes explain less than half of these, and the others have no known cause. The sample table contains about 2.2 million clones; only one count was recorded for around 93% of them. Of the sample, 1.5% to 2% is held by the ten largest clones. Specimen: naive CD8+ T cells from PBMCs. The sample's cell subset or site label, decoded: CD45RA+CCR7+. These receptors originate from a man aged 18 to 29 in good health. Some clones in this sample may be carry-over from other donors' samples.

The count of this clone is one. The chain combines TRBV11-3 with TRBJ2-7; no firm D call. This CDR3 has 13 amino acids. The V gene lost 5 bases and the J gene lost 3 bases, with 11 bases spanning the gap. From germline, CDR1 is SGHNT and CDR2 YENEEA. The CDR3 region is CASSKGWGYEQYF. The CDR3 bases are TGTGCCAGCAGCAAGGGCTGGGGCTACGAGCAGTACTTC.

The chain combines TRBV7-9 with TRBJ2-1; 14 bases are shared with TRBD2. Germline V lookup: CDR1 SEHNR, CDR2 FQNEAQ (reference sequence). With V trimmed by 4 bases and J by 4 bases, 9 bases remained unmatched. This CDR3 comprises 18 residues. CDR3 residues: CASSSIEGTSGGYNEQFF. The CDR3 DNA reads TGTGCCAGCAGCTCTATCGAGGGGACTAGCGGGGGATACAATGAGCAGTTCTTC.